A selection of T cell receptor beta chains follows, all from one sample in a study of blood T cell repertoires in COVID-19. Sequencing used immunoSEQ multiplex PCR; TCRdb keeps in-frame clones, though not all of them. The sample lists over 100,000 clones, almost 70% seen once, with approximately 2% in the top ten. Sequencing was done on a sample of peripheral blood. The source is a woman aged 70-85 years with acute or convalescent COVID-19. Both conserved end residues are part of each CDR3. Each record gives: CDR3 DNA, CDR3 protein, clone size, J gene, D gene, V gene. D genes are given only for firm matches. Size tells how often a clone was seen (once, few, many) or the class of an expanded clone, and some rows leave it out.

CDR3 DNA: TGTGCCAGCAGTTACGGGACAGGGGAGTGGACCGGGGAGCTGTTTTTT
CDR3 protein: CASSYGTGEWTGELFF
clone size: -
J gene: TRBJ2-2
D gene: TRBD1
V gene: TRBV6-2/TRBV6-3

CDR3 DNA: TGCAGCGTGAGACAGGGAGCCTACAATGAGCAGTTCTTC
CDR3 protein: CSVRQGAYNEQFF
clone size: few
J gene: TRBJ2-1
D gene: TRBD1
V gene: TRBV29-1

CDR3 DNA: TGTGCCAGTGCTCCCGGGACAGGGTTAAACTCCTATAATTCACCCCTCCACTTT
CDR3 protein: CASAPGTGLNSYNSPLHF
clone size: -
J gene: TRBJ1-6
D gene: TRBD1
V gene: TRBV19

CDR3 DNA: TGTGCCAGCAGTTTCCTCGGGGAGCGCGATGCGTTCTTC
CDR3 protein: CASSFLGERDAFF
clone size: -
J gene: TRBJ2-1
D gene: -
V gene: TRBV27

CDR3 DNA: TGTGCCAGCAGGGCCGGGACAGGGGCCGAAGCTTTCTTT
CDR3 protein: CASRAGTGAEAFF
clone size: few
J gene: TRBJ1-1
D gene: TRBD1
V gene: TRBV11-2

CDR3 DNA: TGTGCTAGTGGCCCTTCCAATCAGCCCCAGCATTTT
CDR3 protein: CASGPSNQPQHF
clone size: -
J gene: TRBJ1-5
D gene: -
V gene: TRBV12-5

CDR3 DNA: TGTGCCAGCAGGGGAGAAATGAAAAGAAAACTGTTTTTT
CDR3 protein: CASRGEMKRKLFF
clone size: -
J gene: TRBJ1-4
D gene: -
V gene: TRBV6-5

CDR3 DNA: TGTGCCACAACGAGACAGCTACAAGAGACCCAGTACTTC
CDR3 protein: CATTRQLQETQYF
clone size: -
J gene: TRBJ2-5
D gene: -
V gene: TRBV2

CDR3 DNA: TGTGCCAGCAGTACAGGGAGTGATTCACCCCTCCACTTT
CDR3 protein: CASSTGSDSPLHF
clone size: -
J gene: TRBJ1-6
D gene: -
V gene: TRBV28

CDR3 DNA: TGTGCCAGCAGCCTAGGGAGAAGGGAGACCCAGTACTTC
CDR3 protein: CASSLGRRETQYF
clone size: -
J gene: TRBJ2-5
D gene: -
V gene: TRBV11-2

CDR3 DNA: TGTGCCAGCTCACCACCGAGGTCCTCGACTGAGCAGTTCTTC
CDR3 protein: CASSPPRSSTEQFF
clone size: -
J gene: TRBJ2-1
D gene: -
V gene: TRBV18

CDR3 DNA: TGCGCCAGCGGGGATGCGGGGACCTACGAGCAGTACTTC
CDR3 protein: CASGDAGTYEQYF
clone size: once
J gene: TRBJ2-7
D gene: -
V gene: TRBV5-1

CDR3 DNA: TGCAGCGTTGAGCGGGAGCGGGCAGATACGCAGTATTTT
CDR3 protein: CSVERERADTQYF
clone size: -
J gene: TRBJ2-3
D gene: TRBD2
V gene: TRBV29-1

CDR3 DNA: TGCGCCAGCAGTCCTGGGACTACCGGCACAGATACGCAGTATTTT
CDR3 protein: CASSPGTTGTDTQYF
clone size: -
J gene: TRBJ2-3
D gene: TRBD2
V gene: TRBV10-1

CDR3 DNA: TGTGCCAGCAGCTTAGTTGGCCGTCAGAACTACGAGCAGTACTTC
CDR3 protein: CASSLVGRQNYEQYF
clone size: -
J gene: TRBJ2-7
D gene: -
V gene: TRBV7-2

CDR3 DNA: TGTGCCAGCAGCCGCCGCGGGGGGGAAAACATTCAGTACTTC
CDR3 protein: CASSRRGGENIQYF
clone size: -
J gene: TRBJ2-4
D gene: TRBD2
V gene: TRBV27

CDR3 DNA: TGCGCCAGCAGCCAAGGATTTCGGGACACCGGGGAGCTGTTTTTT
CDR3 protein: CASSQGFRDTGELFF
clone size: -
J gene: TRBJ2-2
D gene: -
V gene: TRBV4-1

CDR3 DNA: TGTGCCAGCAGCTTGGGACAGGGGGGGACAGATACGCAGTATTTT
CDR3 protein: CASSLGQGGTDTQYF
clone size: few
J gene: TRBJ2-3
D gene: TRBD1
V gene: TRBV5-4

CDR3 DNA: TGTGCCAGCAGCTCCCTTAGCGGGACCCACGACGAGCAGTACTTC
CDR3 protein: CASSSLSGTHDEQYF
clone size: -
J gene: TRBJ2-7
D gene: TRBD2
V gene: TRBV6-5

CDR3 DNA: TGTGCCAGCAGCTCAGCGATAGAGACCCAGTACTTC
CDR3 protein: CASSSAIETQYF
clone size: -
J gene: TRBJ2-5
D gene: -
V gene: TRBV3-1/TRBV3-2

CDR3 DNA: TGCGCCAGCAGTGAGCCCCCGGGACAATCGCTCGGGTCAAAGGCAGATACGCAGTATTTT
CDR3 protein: CASSEPPGQSLGSKADTQYF
clone size: -
J gene: TRBJ2-3
D gene: -
V gene: TRBV10-1

CDR3 DNA: TGTGCCAGCAGTACACTAGCGGGAGGATCCTACGAGCAGTACTTC
CDR3 protein: CASSTLAGGSYEQYF
clone size: few
J gene: TRBJ2-7
D gene: TRBD2
V gene: TRBV27

CDR3 DNA: TGTGCCAGCAGCATTCCCCGGACTAGCGGGAGAACAGATACGCAGTATTTT
CDR3 protein: CASSIPRTSGRTDTQYF
clone size: -
J gene: TRBJ2-3
D gene: TRBD2
V gene: TRBV28

CDR3 DNA: TGTGCCACCAGTGATTCTTCACTAGCGGGACACAATGAGCAGTTCTTC
CDR3 protein: CATSDSSLAGHNEQFF
clone size: -
J gene: TRBJ2-1
D gene: TRBD2
V gene: TRBV24-1

CDR3 DNA: TGTGCCATCAGTGAGTCCGCGCGGGCTCCCTACAATGAGCAGTTCTTC
CDR3 protein: CAISESARAPYNEQFF
clone size: -
J gene: TRBJ2-1
D gene: -
V gene: TRBV10-3

CDR3 DNA: TGTGCCATCAGTGAGTCATCATACAGGCTCCATGAAGCTTTCTTT
CDR3 protein: CAISESSYRLHEAFF
clone size: -
J gene: TRBJ1-1
D gene: -
V gene: TRBV10-3

CDR3 DNA: TGTGCTAGTGGTTTGGGGACAGCTAGCAATCAGCCCCAGCATTTT
CDR3 protein: CASGLGTASNQPQHF
clone size: -
J gene: TRBJ1-5
D gene: -
V gene: TRBV12-5

CDR3 DNA: TGTGCCAGCCAGGGGGCGGATGAAAAACTGTTTTTT
CDR3 protein: CASQGADEKLFF
clone size: -
J gene: TRBJ1-4
D gene: TRBD1
V gene: TRBV28

CDR3 DNA: TGTGCCAGCAGCTCACGGACAGGGAACAACTATGGCTACACCTTC
CDR3 protein: CASSSRTGNNYGYTF
clone size: few
J gene: TRBJ1-2
D gene: TRBD1
V gene: TRBV13

CDR3 DNA: TGTGCCAGCAGCCAAGGAGTGAATGAGCAGTTCTTC
CDR3 protein: CASSQGVNEQFF
clone size: -
J gene: TRBJ2-1
D gene: -
V gene: TRBV3-1/TRBV3-2

CDR3 DNA: TGTGCCAGCAGCTTGGGGCTCCACCAGGGGTCCACTGAAGCTTTCTTT
CDR3 protein: CASSLGLHQGSTEAFF
clone size: once
J gene: TRBJ1-1
D gene: -
V gene: TRBV5-6

CDR3 DNA: TGTGCCAGCAGCGCTGACCTAGCGGGAGTACACTACAATGAGCAGTTCTTC
CDR3 protein: CASSADLAGVHYNEQFF
clone size: -
J gene: TRBJ2-1
D gene: TRBD2
V gene: TRBV7-8

CDR3 DNA: TGTGCCAGCAGTGAAGGGTCAGGGAACACTGAAGCTTTCTTT
CDR3 protein: CASSEGSGNTEAFF
clone size: -
J gene: TRBJ1-1
D gene: -
V gene: TRBV6-1

CDR3 DNA: TGTGCCAGCAGACGTCAGGACTCCTCCACAGATACGCAGTATTTT
CDR3 protein: CASRRQDSSTDTQYF
clone size: -
J gene: TRBJ2-3
D gene: -
V gene: TRBV6-4

CDR3 DNA: TGTGCCAGCAGCCCGGGGCCAGGACTAGCGGGAAGCGGGCCCTACAATGAGCAGTTCTTC
CDR3 protein: CASSPGPGLAGSGPYNEQFF
clone size: -
J gene: TRBJ2-1
D gene: TRBD2
V gene: TRBV11-3

CDR3 DNA: TGTGCCAGCAGCGCACAGCATTCCTATGGCTACACCTTC
CDR3 protein: CASSAQHSYGYTF
clone size: -
J gene: TRBJ1-2
D gene: -
V gene: TRBV14

CDR3 DNA: TGTGCCAGCAGTGGCCCCCCCCGGGACTATGGCTACACCTTC
CDR3 protein: CASSGPPRDYGYTF
clone size: -
J gene: TRBJ1-2
D gene: -
V gene: TRBV2

CDR3 DNA: TGTGCCACCAGTGCGGGGGGGGGCGGTCGTGAAGCTTTCTTT
CDR3 protein: CATSAGGGGREAFF
clone size: -
J gene: TRBJ1-1
D gene: -
V gene: TRBV24-1

CDR3 DNA: TGCGCCAGCAGCTGGGGTGGCGGGACCTACAATGAGCAGTTCTTC
CDR3 protein: CASSWGGGTYNEQFF
clone size: -
J gene: TRBJ2-1
D gene: -
V gene: TRBV5-1

CDR3 DNA: TGTGCCACCACGGACACCAACTATGGCTACACCTTC
CDR3 protein: CATTDTNYGYTF
clone size: -
J gene: TRBJ1-2
D gene: -
V gene: TRBV10-3

CDR3 DNA: TGTGCCAGCAGTCCCCAGTGGAGGGATGAGCAGTTCTTC
CDR3 protein: CASSPQWRDEQFF
clone size: -
J gene: TRBJ2-1
D gene: -
V gene: TRBV27

CDR3 DNA: TGTGCCAGCAGCTTGGGAGTGGTTCCCACTAATGAAAAACTGTTTTTT
CDR3 protein: CASSLGVVPTNEKLFF
clone size: -
J gene: TRBJ1-4
D gene: -
V gene: TRBV5-5

CDR3 DNA: TGTGCCAGCAGCTCGAAACTACAGGGAAATGAGCAGTTCTTC
CDR3 protein: CASSSKLQGNEQFF
clone size: -
J gene: TRBJ2-1
D gene: -
V gene: TRBV7-9

CDR3 DNA: TGTGCCACCTTCGACAGGGGGACCTACGAGCAGTACTTC
CDR3 protein: CATFDRGTYEQYF
clone size: -
J gene: TRBJ2-7
D gene: TRBD1
V gene: TRBV27